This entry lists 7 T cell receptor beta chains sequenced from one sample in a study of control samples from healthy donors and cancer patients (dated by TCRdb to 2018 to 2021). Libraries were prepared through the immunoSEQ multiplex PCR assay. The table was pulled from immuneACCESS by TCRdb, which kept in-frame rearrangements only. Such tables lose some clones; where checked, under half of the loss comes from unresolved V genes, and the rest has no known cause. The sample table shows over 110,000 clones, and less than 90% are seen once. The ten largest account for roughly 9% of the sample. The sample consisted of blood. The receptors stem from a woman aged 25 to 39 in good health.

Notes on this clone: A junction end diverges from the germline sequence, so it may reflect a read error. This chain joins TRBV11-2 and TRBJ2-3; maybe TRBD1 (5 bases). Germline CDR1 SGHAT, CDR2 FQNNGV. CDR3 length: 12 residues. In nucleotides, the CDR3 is TGTGCCAGCAGCTTAGGTAGCCAGGGCCTTGCCTTT. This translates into CASSLGSQGLAF.

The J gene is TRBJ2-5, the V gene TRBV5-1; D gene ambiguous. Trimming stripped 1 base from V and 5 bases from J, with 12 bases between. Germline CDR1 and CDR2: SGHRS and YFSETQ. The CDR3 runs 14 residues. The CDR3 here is CASSLRWDQETQYF. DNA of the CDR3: TGCGCCAGCAGCTTGAGGTGGGATCAGGAGACCCAGTACTTC. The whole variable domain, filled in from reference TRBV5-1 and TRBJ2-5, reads KAGVTQTPRYLIKTRGQQVTLSCSPISGHRSVSWYQQTPGQGLQFLFEYFSETQRNKGNFPGRFSGRQFSNSRSEMNVSTLELGDSALYLCASSLRWDQETQYFGPGTRLLVL.

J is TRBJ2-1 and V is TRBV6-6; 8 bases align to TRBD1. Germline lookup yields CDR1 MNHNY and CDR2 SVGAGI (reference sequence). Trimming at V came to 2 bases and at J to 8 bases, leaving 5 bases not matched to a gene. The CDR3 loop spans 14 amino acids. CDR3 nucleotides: TGTGCCAGCAGTTACCCGGACAGGGAAGATGAGCAGTTCTTC. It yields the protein CASSYPDREDEQFF.

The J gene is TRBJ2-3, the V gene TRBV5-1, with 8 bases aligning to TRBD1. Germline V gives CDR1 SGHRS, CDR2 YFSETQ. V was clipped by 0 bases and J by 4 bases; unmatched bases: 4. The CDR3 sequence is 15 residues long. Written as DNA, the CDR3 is TGCGCCAGCAGCTTGGAGCAGGGGGCTGCAGATACGCAGTATTTT. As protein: CASSLEQGAADTQYF.

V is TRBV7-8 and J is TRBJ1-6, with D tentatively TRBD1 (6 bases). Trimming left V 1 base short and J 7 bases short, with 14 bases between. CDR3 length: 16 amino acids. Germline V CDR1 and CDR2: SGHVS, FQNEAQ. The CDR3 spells CASSLDSGAGNSPLHF. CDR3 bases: TGTGCCAGCAGCTTAGATTCGGGGGCTGGGAATTCACCCCTCCACTTT.

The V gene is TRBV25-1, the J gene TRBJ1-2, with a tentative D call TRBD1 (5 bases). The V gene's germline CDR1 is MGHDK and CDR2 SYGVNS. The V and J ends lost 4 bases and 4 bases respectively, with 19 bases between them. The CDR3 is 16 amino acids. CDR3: CASSGPYETAIYGYTF. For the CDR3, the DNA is TGTGCCAGCAGTGGACCCTATGAGACAGCTATCTATGGCTACACCTTC.

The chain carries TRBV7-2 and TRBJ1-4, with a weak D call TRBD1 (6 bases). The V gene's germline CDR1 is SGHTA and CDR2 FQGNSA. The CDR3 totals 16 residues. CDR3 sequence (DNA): TGTCAACCGCCCGGGGGGCTAAAATCGTTTAATGAAAAACTGTTTTTT. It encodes CQPPGGLKSFNEKLFF.